Shown below are 14 T cell receptor beta chains from a single sample sequenced in a study of CD8+CD57+ T cells in acquired aplastic anemia. Patients sequenced had flow cytometry evidence of CD8+CD57+ cell expansion. TCR beta VDJ and CDR3 profiles were obtained from a genomic DNA template. TCRdb reanalysed the reads using MiXCR and keeps one entry per CDR3 protein. The repertoire holds roughly 170,000 distinct CDR3 sequences, with about half as singletons. Material for sequencing was sorted CD4+, CD8+, or CD8+CD57+ T cells (not recorded which) from PBMCs. All receptors derive from a human donor with aplastic anemia.

This clonotype was detected ten times or more. V gene TRBV5-1 combines with J gene TRBJ2-5; possibly TRBD2 for D (5 bases). V was clipped by 4 bases and J by 5 bases, with 15 bases between them. The CDR3 length is 14 residues. The germline CDR1 and CDR2 sequences are SGHRS and YFSETQ. This chain's CDR3 is CASSPSGGGETQYF. The CDR3, as DNA: TGCGCCAGCAGCCCGAGTGGTGGAGGTGAGACCCAGTACTTC.

This clonotype occurred many times. This chain joins TRBV19 and TRBJ2-1; D is unresolved. The V end was cut by 4 bases, the J end by 6 bases, with 13 bases between. Germline CDR1 LNHDA, CDR2 SQIVND (reference sequence). The CDR3 sequence is 14 residues long. CDR3 protein: CASSNRRDTNEQFF. CDR3 coding DNA: TGTGCCAGTAGTAATCGAAGGGATACCAATGAGCAGTTCTTC.

The chain links TRBV19 to TRBJ2-7; D might be TRBD1 or TRBD2, each matching 5 bases. The V end lost 3 bases, the J end lost 5 bases, and 14 bases lay between the germline ends. CDR1 is LNHDA, CDR2 SQIVND, per germline (reference sequence). The CDR3 is 14 residues long. This CDR3 reads CASSMWGSSHEQYF. CDR3 nucleotides: TGTGCCAGTAGTATGTGGGGGAGTAGCCACGAGCAGTACTTC.

The chain uses TRBV6-1 and TRBJ1-1; possible D gene TRBD1, 6 bases. The germline V and J ends were trimmed by 8 bases and 1 base, with 23 bases remaining between them. Germline V gene data show CDR1 as MNHNS and CDR2 as SASEGT. CDR3 length equals 17 residues. CDR3 in DNA: TGTGCCAGCTCACCGGCCGGGACACTAGCTGGGAACACTGAAGCTTTCTTT. As protein: CASSPAGTLAGNTEAFF.

Ten or more counts support this clonotype. This sequence joins TRBV5-1 and TRBJ2-2; D gene ambiguous. Germline CDR1 SGHRS, CDR2 YFSETQ. This CDR3 spans 14 amino acids. V was trimmed by 4 bases and J by 5 bases, leaving 12 bases between them. The CDR3 DNA reads as TGCGCCAGCAGCATGCTCACAGATACCGGGGAGCTGTTTTTT. Translation gives CASSMLTDTGELFF.

The genes are TRBV6-1 and TRBJ2-3, with 13 bases identical to TRBD2. V shed 5 bases and J 6 bases; nucleotides not matched to a gene: 5. This CDR3 has 15 residues. Germline CDR1 and CDR2: MNHNS and SASEGT. CDR3 sequence: CASSKTSGGLDTQYF. The CDR3 DNA sequence: TGTGCCAGCAGTAAGACTAGCGGGGGGTTGGATACGCAGTATTTT.

V gene TRBV2 combines with J gene TRBJ2-7; D is possibly TRBD1 or TRBD2 (6 bases each). CDR1 and CDR2 from the germline V gene are SNHLY and FYNNEI. There are 12 residues in the CDR3. Trimming removed 6 bases from V and 3 bases from J, with 9 bases in between. CDR3 loop: CASRGGLYEQYF. The DNA of the CDR3 is TGTGCCAGCAGGGGGGGCCTCTACGAGCAGTACTTC.

This clonotype was observed a few times. The chain recombines TRBV11-3 with TRBJ1-5; D gene uncertain. The V gene lost 1 base and the J gene lost 9 bases, with 10 bases spanning the gap. The CDR3 contains 13 residues. Germline lookup yields CDR1 SGHNT and CDR2 YENEEA. The CDR3, as DNA: TGTGCCAGCAGCTTAGGGGGTTCCGCGCCCCAGCATTTT. As protein: CASSLGGSAPQHF.

This sequence joins TRBV10-1 and TRBJ1-1; 7 nucleotides align to TRBD1. With V trimmed by 2 bases and J by 7 bases, 4 bases remained unmatched. CDR1 WNHNN and CDR2 SYGVQD come from the germline V gene (reference sequence). The CDR3 loop spans 13 amino acids. The CDR3 spells CASSEQRQGEAFF. The CDR3 bases are TGCGCCAGCAGTGAGCAACGACAGGGTGAAGCTTTCTTT.

The V and J genes are TRBV19 and TRBJ2-5; D remains unclear. Germline-derived CDR1 and CDR2 are LNHDA and SQIVND (reference sequence). The CDR3 sequence is 13 residues long. Trimming removed 5 bases at V and 3 bases at J, with 10 bases between. The CDR3 loop reads CASSSTRKETQYF. CDR3 DNA: TGTGCCAGTAGTTCGACAAGGAAAGAGACCCAGTACTTC.

The rearrangement joins TRBV15 to TRBJ2-2, with no clear D. Between the trimmed V and J ends, which lost 7 bases and 4 bases, there was a span of 7 bases. The CDR3 loop spans 12 amino acids. Germline assignment: CDR1 LNHNV and CDR2 YYDKDF (reference sequence). CDR3: CATILPTGELFF. In nucleotides, the CDR3 is TGTGCCACCATTTTACCCACCGGGGAGCTGTTTTTT.

In this sample, this clonotype turned up many times. This sequence joins TRBV7-9 and TRBJ1-1; D unresolved. Germline V gene data show CDR1 as SEHNR and CDR2 as FQNEAQ (reference sequence). Trimming removed 1 base at V and 7 bases at J, with 10 bases between. The CDR3 consists of 13 residues. The CDR3 DNA is TGTGCCAGCAGCTTAGGAGTTTCCCGTGAAGCTTTCTTT. This encodes CASSLGVSREAFF.

As to this clonotype: The junction shows a germline mismatch at one end, possibly a read error. The chain is built from TRBV15 and TRBJ2-3; TRBD2 is a possible D gene (7 bases). There are 15 residues in the CDR3. CDR1 and CDR2 from the germline V gene are LNHNV and YYDKDF (reference sequence). CDR3 DNA: TGTGCCACCGGCAGAGAAGGGGGGGCCCCAGATACGCAGTATTTT. This codes for CATGREGGAPDTQYF.

This clonotype was picked up many times. The CDR3, as DNA: TGCGCCAGCAGTGAGACTTCCCCGGGGCAGCCCCAGCATTTT. Translated, it gives CASSETSPGQPQHF. V usage is TRBV10-2 and J usage is TRBJ1-5; the D is unclear. The germline V gene has CDR1 WSHSY and CDR2 SAAADI. The CDR3 is made up of 14 amino acids. V lost 2 bases to trimming and J lost 7 bases, with 12 bases between them.